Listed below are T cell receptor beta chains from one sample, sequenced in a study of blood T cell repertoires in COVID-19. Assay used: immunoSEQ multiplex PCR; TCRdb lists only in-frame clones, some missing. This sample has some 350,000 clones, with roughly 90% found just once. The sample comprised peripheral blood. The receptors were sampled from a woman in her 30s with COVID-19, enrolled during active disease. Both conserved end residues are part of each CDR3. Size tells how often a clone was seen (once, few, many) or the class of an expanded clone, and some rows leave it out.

CDR3: CASSEARTDSGNTIYF
size: NA
V: TRBV6-1
J: TRBJ1-3

CDR3: CASTHRVPGANVLTF
size: NA
V: TRBV28
J: TRBJ2-6

CDR3: CASSWVQGPPNYGYTF
size: NA
V: TRBV28
J: TRBJ1-2

CDR3: CASSSGQGASNQPQHF
size: few
V: TRBV19
J: TRBJ1-5

CDR3: CASSLEPAVAGYTF
size: NA
V: TRBV7-2
J: TRBJ1-2

CDR3: CASSFTPGQPQNIQYF
size: once
V: TRBV5-4
J: TRBJ2-4

CDR3: CASSFLGGGAPDTQYF
size: NA
V: TRBV5-1
J: TRBJ2-3

CDR3: CATSGGHPGETQYF
size: NA
V: TRBV24-1
J: TRBJ2-5

CDR3: CASRTTGNEQYF
size: NA
V: TRBV12-3/TRBV12-4
J: TRBJ2-7

CDR3: CASSLGGSRGNTEAFF
size: NA
V: TRBV5-1
J: TRBJ1-1

CDR3: CASSLGQGDSPLHF
size: NA
V: TRBV19
J: TRBJ1-6

CDR3: CASSSLIAGHTDTQYF
size: once
V: TRBV7-6
J: TRBJ2-3

CDR3: CASSRTGPYYGYTF
size: NA
V: TRBV3-1/TRBV3-2
J: TRBJ1-2

CDR3: CASSSSQVPGAGELFF
size: NA
V: TRBV5-4
J: TRBJ2-2

CDR3: CASSPTSANNEQFF
size: NA
V: TRBV7-2
J: TRBJ2-1

CDR3: CASSVTRGGTEAFF
size: NA
V: TRBV14
J: TRBJ1-1

CDR3: CASSVYGSGNTIYF
size: NA
V: TRBV9
J: TRBJ1-3

CDR3: CASTKTGVTEAFF
size: NA
V: TRBV6-5
J: TRBJ1-1

CDR3: CASSPGYRGSNQPQHF
size: NA
V: TRBV5-1
J: TRBJ1-5

CDR3: CASSPGMNTEAFF
size: NA
V: TRBV6-4
J: TRBJ1-1

CDR3: CASSDRETDTQYF
size: NA
V: TRBV6-4
J: TRBJ2-3

CDR3: CASSYHFPDTQYF
size: NA
V: TRBV6-5
J: TRBJ2-3

CDR3: CAISESLAGSQETQYF
size: few
V: TRBV10-3
J: TRBJ2-5

CDR3: CASSEWLAGGREQFF
size: NA
V: TRBV2
J: TRBJ2-1

CDR3: CASSGQNTGELFF
size: NA
V: TRBV7-2
J: TRBJ2-2

CDR3: CASTTGTNTEAFF
size: NA
V: TRBV5-5
J: TRBJ1-1

CDR3: CASSWAWSYEQYF
size: NA
V: TRBV27
J: TRBJ2-7

CDR3: CASSELGTGNYGYTF
size: NA
V: TRBV6-2/TRBV6-3
J: TRBJ1-2

CDR3: CASTPRGARDSGNTIYF
size: NA
V: TRBV3-1/TRBV3-2
J: TRBJ1-3

CDR3: CASSPLAGSTDTQYF
size: NA
V: TRBV3-1/TRBV3-2
J: TRBJ2-3

CDR3: CSVGGGLKTEAFF
size: NA
V: TRBV29-1
J: TRBJ1-1

CDR3: CATSRATTGPDTQYF
size: NA
V: TRBV15
J: TRBJ2-3

CDR3: CASFDPGRTEAFF
size: NA
V: TRBV28
J: TRBJ1-1

CDR3: CASSQAGTGSNEKLFF
size: NA
V: TRBV4-3
J: TRBJ1-4

CDR3: CASRSVGGSGELFF
size: many
V: TRBV6-2/TRBV6-3
J: TRBJ2-2

CDR3: CAPTRKNSPLHF
size: NA
V: TRBV30
J: TRBJ1-6

CDR3: CASSEYGTRRAVCFF
size: NA
V: TRBV25-1
J: TRBJ1-1

CDR3: CASSLARESSPLHF
size: many
V: TRBV7-9
J: TRBJ1-6

CDR3: CATNKDGSSYNSPLHF
size: NA
V: TRBV15
J: TRBJ1-6

CDR3: CASSAFSTADTQYF
size: NA
V: TRBV9
J: TRBJ2-3

CDR3: CASSLPGLAAYTDTQYF
size: NA
V: TRBV28
J: TRBJ2-3

CDR3: CASSLHLAGNEQFF
size: once
V: TRBV7-2
J: TRBJ2-1

CDR3: CASSQDGQLNSPLHF
size: NA
V: TRBV4-1
J: TRBJ1-6

CDR3: CATSRGAEQETQYF
size: once
V: TRBV15
J: TRBJ2-5

CDR3: CASSLGVDDYEQYF
size: NA
V: TRBV4-3
J: TRBJ2-7

CDR3: CAWSVSLAGEQFF
size: NA
V: TRBV30
J: TRBJ2-1